Reported below is one T cell receptor (beta chain). TCRdb keeps only in-frame clones here, not all; method: immunoSEQ multiplex PCR. This sample has 250,000 to 300,000 clones, with just under 90% found just once. The source of the sample is a study of blood T cell repertoires in COVID-19. The sample comprised PBMCs or T cells enriched from blood (not recorded which). The origin of this receptor is a woman aged 55-70 years who had recovered from COVID-19.

The chain's CDR3 is CASQGQGDSVTMANTF. CDR3 coding DNA: TGTGCCAGCCAGGGACAGGGTGACTCTGTAACTATGGCTAACACCTTC. The rearrangement joins TRBV28 to TRBJ1-2, with TRBD1 matching over 9 bases. V dropped 8 bases and J dropped 12; count of bases not matched to a gene: 22. The CDR3 has 16 residues. CDR1 MDHEN and CDR2 SYDVKM come from the germline V gene.